This T cell receptor (beta chain) was obtained from a study of cytomegalovirus exposure and HLA in healthy donors. Study-level results: Across HLA loci, a later analysis found differing TCR association rates, with DRB1 most and HLA-C fewest. Later analysis identified a missense DCLRE1C variant that was linked to TCR beta V- and J-gene trimming.

CDR3 length: 15 residues. Germline CDR1 SGHVS, CDR2 FNYEAQ. With 5 bases removed from V and 0 bases from J, the gap between germline ends came to 11 bases. As concerns this clone: Its antigen remains unidentified.

The primer mix had 60 Vbeta and 13 Jbeta primers. Sequencing was performed with immunoSEQ multiplex PCR; in TCRdb, only in-frame clones are kept and a portion is missing. Altogether about 160,000 clones are present, about 72% being singletons, with the ten largest covering about 1.5%. V and J are TRBV7-6 and TRBJ2-1; perhaps TRBD2 as D (5 bases). The source of this sequence is a male donor in good health and CMV-seronegative. Sample: PBMCs. Written as DNA, the CDR3 is TGTGCCAGCAGCACACGCACTAGCTCCTACAATGAGCAGTTCTTC. It codes for CASSTRTSSYNEQFF.